Listed here is a single T cell receptor (beta chain). The germline CDR1 and CDR2 sequences are LNHNV and YYDKDF (reference sequence). This CDR3 has 13 residues. The V end lost 0 bases, the J end lost 12 bases, and 14 bases lay between the germline ends. In the authors' methods: Amplification with reference gene primers provided the estimates of nucleated cell counts. Sequencing used immunoSEQ multiplex PCR; TCRdb keeps in-frame clones, though not all of them. V, J and clone size reflect that table, while D and trimming were determined from the DNA. The sample has fewer than 250,000 clones, 70% to 80% seen once. This sample stems from a study of blood T cell repertoires in COVID-19. Looking at the study overall: In each case, the material was cDNA or gDNA derived from T cells, B-cell-depleted T cells, or PBMCs.

Sequenced material: peripheral blood. The chain has TRBV15 and TRBJ1-2; TRBD1 might be the D (5 bases). The clonotype comes from a woman aged 45 to 65 with acute or convalescent COVID-19. The CDR3 region is CATSRDTGAGHTF. In DNA, the CDR3 is TGTGCCACCAGCAGAGATACCGGCGCGGGGCACACCTTC.